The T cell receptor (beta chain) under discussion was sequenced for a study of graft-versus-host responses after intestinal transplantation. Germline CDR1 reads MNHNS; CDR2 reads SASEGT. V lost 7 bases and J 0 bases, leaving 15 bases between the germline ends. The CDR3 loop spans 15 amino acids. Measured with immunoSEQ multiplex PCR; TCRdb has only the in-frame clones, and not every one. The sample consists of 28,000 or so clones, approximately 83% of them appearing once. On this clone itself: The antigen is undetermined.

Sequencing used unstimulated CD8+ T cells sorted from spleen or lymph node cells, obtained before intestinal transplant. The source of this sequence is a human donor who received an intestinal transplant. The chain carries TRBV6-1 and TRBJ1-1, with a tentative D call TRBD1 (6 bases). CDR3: CASNQGDNLNTEAFF. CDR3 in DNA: TGTGCCAGCAATCAAGGGGACAACCTGAACACTGAAGCTTTCTTT.